This T cell receptor (beta chain) came from a study of long-term antiretroviral therapy in people with HIV. Study findings and constraints: Investigators report no available data on ART adherence, viral resistance or therapy changes.

On this clone itself: The antigen is undetermined. The junction departs from germline at one end; a sequencing error may be responsible.

The libraries were made with immunoSEQ v3.0 at survey level. The protocol was immunoSEQ multiplex PCR, while the TCRdb copy is restricted to in-frame clones and leaves out a portion. Of over 25,000 clones listed, about 94% are singletons. Germline V CDR1 and CDR2: SSHAT, FNYEAQ (reference sequence). The CDR3 totals 15 residues. This chain joins TRBV7-7 and TRBJ2-7; D perhaps matches TRBD1 (6 bases). This specimen consisted of unsorted PBMCs, obtained 6.2 years after starting antiretroviral therapy. The clonotype originates from a middle-aged man with HIV. The CDR3 DNA follows: TGTGCTAGCAGCTTAGGGGCAGGGACAACCTACGAGCAGTACTTC. It codes for CASSLGAGTTYEQYF. Complete variable domain (other parts from reference TRBV7-7 and TRBJ2-7): GAGVSQSPRYKVTKRGQDVTLRCDPISSHATLYWYQQALGQGPEFLTYFNYEAQPDKSGLPSDRFSAERPEGSISTLTIQRTEQRDSAMYRCASSLGAGTTYEQYFGPGTRLTVT.